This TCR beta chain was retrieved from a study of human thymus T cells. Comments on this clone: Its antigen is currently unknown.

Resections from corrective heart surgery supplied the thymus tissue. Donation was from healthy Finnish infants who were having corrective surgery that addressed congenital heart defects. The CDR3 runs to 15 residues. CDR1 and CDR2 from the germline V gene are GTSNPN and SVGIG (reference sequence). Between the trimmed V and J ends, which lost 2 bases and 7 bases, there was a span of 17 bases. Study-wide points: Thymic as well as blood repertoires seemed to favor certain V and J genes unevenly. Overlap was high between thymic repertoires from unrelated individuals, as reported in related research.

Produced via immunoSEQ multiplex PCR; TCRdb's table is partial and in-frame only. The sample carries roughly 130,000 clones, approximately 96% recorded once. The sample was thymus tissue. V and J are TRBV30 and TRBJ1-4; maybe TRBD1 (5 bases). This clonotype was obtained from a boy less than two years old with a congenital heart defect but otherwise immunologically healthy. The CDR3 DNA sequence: TGTGCCTGGAGTTATAGCGGGACGCGCGGTGAAAAACTGTTTTTT. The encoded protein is CAWSYSGTRGEKLFF.